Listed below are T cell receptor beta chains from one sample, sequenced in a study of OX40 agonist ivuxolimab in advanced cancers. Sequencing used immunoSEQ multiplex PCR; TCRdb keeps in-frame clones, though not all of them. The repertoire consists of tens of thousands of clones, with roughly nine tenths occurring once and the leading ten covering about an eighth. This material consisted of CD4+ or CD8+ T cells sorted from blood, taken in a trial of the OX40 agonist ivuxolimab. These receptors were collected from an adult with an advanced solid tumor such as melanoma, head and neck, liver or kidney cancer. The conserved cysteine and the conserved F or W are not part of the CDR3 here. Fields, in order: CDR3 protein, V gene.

ASSLAVTNEQF	TRBV5-1
ASSFLAGAYEQY	TRBV28
ASSFRGNTEAF	TRBV7-2
AKSSYNEQF	TRBV14
ASRPGQGFNQPQH	TRBV2
ASSFTVTGREKLF	TRBV5-6
ASSLDPGDLNEKLF	TRBV5-1
ASSLSSKAGQGLYEQY	TRBV28
ASTLGGANTGELF	TRBV9
ASSIRQGASNQPQH	TRBV19
ASSQRGLAETGSSYNEQF	TRBV4-1
ASSYQDRAGYEQY	TRBV6-5
ASSLLRYRDRGYEQY	TRBV5-6
ASSPTKAGAGLDEQF	TRBV5-1
ASSRDTYYEQY	TRBV2
ASSSGVEVYEQY	TRBV6-5
ASSPRSMGNTGELF	TRBV18
ASSLDGSTDTQY	TRBV5-1
ASSSDWATGELF	TRBV5-6
ASSLGDWGEQF	TRBV5-6
ASSLDQGAYYGYT	TRBV5-1
ASSQGTANTEAF	TRBV18
ASRDATGIQY	TRBV2
ASSESGRNEQF	TRBV10-1
ASSLETPDTQY	TRBV5-1
ASSYSGSDTQPQH	TRBV6-5
ASSVGVTDTQY	TRBV2
ASSDEGTETQY	TRBV2
ASSSRGSGWMETQY	TRBV5-4
ASSFSSGPGRRYEQY	TRBV5-6
ASRRPGPGGYGYT	TRBV4-1
ASSVEVSVQGELYGYT	TRBV6-1
ASSVPTGGETQY	TRBV7-9
ASSFRQGHTEAF	TRBV6-6
ASRRDSGFNNSPLH	TRBV28
AISVGQGGTYGYT	TRBV10-3
ASRTPPNEKLF	TRBV6-5
ASSVEPAGGPPQY	TRBV9
ASSPLEPYEQY	TRBV6-1
ASSPPDTGELF	TRBV5-1
SVEQGFNQPQH	TRBV29-1
ASSLVVGGNYGYT	TRBV13
ATSRVVEKDRGGRETQY	TRBV15
ASSLTGTSGGAPDTQY	TRBV7-3
ASRWHRGSRLYNEQF	TRBV28
ASSLLATGEQY	TRBV7-2
ASSYSRGASGYT	TRBV6-5
AIRGGTGELF	TRBV10-3
ASSQEGTAYSNQPQH	TRBV4-2
ASSETGDTIY	TRBV2
ASGFQINPAAYNEQF	TRBV12-5
ASSEWRISPLH	TRBV6-1
ASSEAVGTREQY	TRBV6-1
ASSSLRGRIKAEAF	TRBV28
ASSVGTATNYGYT	TRBV5-1
ASSLRVESSYEQY	TRBV28
ASSFTPYGYT	TRBV28
SGGTSGGASETQY	TRBV29-1
ASSGLTGGQETQY	TRBV2